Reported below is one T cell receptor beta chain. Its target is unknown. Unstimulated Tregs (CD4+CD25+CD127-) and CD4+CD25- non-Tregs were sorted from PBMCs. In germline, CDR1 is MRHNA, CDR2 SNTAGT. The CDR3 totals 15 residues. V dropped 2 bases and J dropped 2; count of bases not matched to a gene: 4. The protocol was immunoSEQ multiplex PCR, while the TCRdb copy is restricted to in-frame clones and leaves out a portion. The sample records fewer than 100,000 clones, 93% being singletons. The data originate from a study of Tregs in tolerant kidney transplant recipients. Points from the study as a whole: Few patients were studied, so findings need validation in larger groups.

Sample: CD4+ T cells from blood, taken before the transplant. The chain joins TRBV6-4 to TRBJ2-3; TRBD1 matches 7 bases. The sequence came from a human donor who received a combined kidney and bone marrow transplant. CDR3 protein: CASSDQGQITDTQYF. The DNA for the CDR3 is TGTGCCAGCAGTGACCAGGGACAGATCACAGATACGCAGTATTTT.